Listed below are T cell receptor beta chains from one sample, sequenced in a study of blood T cell repertoires in COVID-19. Some clones are missing from TCRdb's copy, which holds only in-frame ones; the method was immunoSEQ multiplex PCR. In the table there are about 240,000 clones, about 90% of which are singletons. Material: PBMCs or T cells enriched from blood (not recorded which). These receptor sequences come from a woman between 35 and 50 years old with acute COVID-19. Each CDR3 is given with its conserved first and last residue. The order of the fields is V gene, J gene, CDR3 length, D gene, clone size, CDR3 protein, CDR3 DNA. D genes are given only for firm matches. Clone size is shown for a subset of rows, as once, few, many or a class of expanded clone.

V: TRBV21-1
J: TRBJ2-1
length: 15
D: -
size: once
CDR3: CASIRTSGAYNEQFF
DNA: TGTGCCAGCATCCGGACTAGCGGGGCCTACAATGAGCAGTTCTTC

V: TRBV5-4
J: TRBJ1-2
length: 15
D: TRBD1
size: -
CDR3: CASSLERQGGYGYTF
DNA: TGTGCCAGCAGCTTAGAAAGACAGGGAGGCTATGGCTACACCTTC

V: TRBV7-3
J: TRBJ2-3
length: 16
D: TRBD2
size: once
CDR3: CASSLGIAGPADTQYF
DNA: TGTGCCAGCAGCTTAGGGATAGCGGGACCCGCAGATACGCAGTATTTT

V: TRBV6-5
J: TRBJ2-3
length: 15
D: -
size: -
CDR3: CASSYFAGSTDTQYF
DNA: TGTGCCAGCAGTTACTTCGCGGGTAGCACAGATACGCAGTATTTT

V: TRBV2
J: TRBJ2-2
length: 17
D: TRBD2
size: few
CDR3: CASREGSGRSRTGELFF
DNA: TGTGCCAGCAGAGAAGGAAGCGGGAGGTCGCGGACCGGGGAGCTGTTTTTT

V: TRBV11-1
J: TRBJ1-1
length: 14
D: TRBD1
size: -
CDR3: CASSLDRGDTEAFF
DNA: TGTGCCAGCAGCCTGGACAGGGGGGACACTGAAGCTTTCTTT

V: TRBV5-1
J: TRBJ1-6
length: 14
D: TRBD1
size: -
CDR3: CASRRTGDNSPLHF
DNA: TGCGCCAGCAGACGGACAGGGGATAATTCACCCCTCCACTTT

V: TRBV11-3
J: TRBJ2-4
length: 14
D: -
size: -
CDR3: CASSLAGTKNIQYF
DNA: TGTGCCAGCAGCTTAGCAGGGACCAAAAACATTCAGTACTTC

V: TRBV10-3
J: TRBJ1-5
length: 12
D: TRBD1
size: once
CDR3: CAIGQGDQPQHF
DNA: TGTGCCATCGGACAGGGGGATCAGCCCCAGCATTTT

V: TRBV5-4
J: TRBJ1-3
length: 13
D: -
size: -
CDR3: CANSDSSGNTIYF
DNA: TGTGCCAATTCGGACTCCTCTGGAAACACCATATATTTT

V: TRBV20-1
J: TRBJ1-1
length: 13
D: -
size: -
CDR3: CSASDDRNTEAFF
DNA: TGCAGTGCTAGTGATGACAGGAACACTGAAGCTTTCTTT

V: TRBV28
J: TRBJ1-5
length: 12
D: -
size: once
CDR3: CASRGQNQPQHF
DNA: TGTGCCAGCAGAGGACAGAATCAGCCCCAGCATTTT

V: TRBV9
J: TRBJ1-6
length: 14
D: TRBD1
size: once
CDR3: CASSAQGENSPLHF
DNA: TGTGCCAGCAGCGCACAGGGGGAGAATTCACCCCTCCACTTT

V: TRBV21-1
J: TRBJ1-1
length: 13
D: -
size: once
CDR3: CASSRGGTTEAFF
DNA: TGTGCCAGCAGCAGGGGAGGAACCACTGAAGCTTTCTTT

V: TRBV21-1
J: TRBJ2-3
length: 18
D: -
size: -
CDR3: CASTTKGGRLAGYDTQYF
DNA: TGTGCCAGCACCACAAAGGGGGGGCGACTAGCGGGATACGATACGCAGTATTTT

V: TRBV2
J: TRBJ2-3
length: 14
D: -
size: -
CDR3: CASRRTQTTDTQYF
DNA: TGTGCCAGCAGAAGGACACAGACGACAGATACGCAGTATTTT

V: TRBV7-2
J: TRBJ2-7
length: 14
D: -
size: -
CDR3: CASSYGSLSYEQYF
DNA: TGTGCCAGCAGCTACGGGAGCCTTTCCTACGAGCAGTACTTC

V: TRBV21-1
J: TRBJ2-1
length: 19
D: -
size: -
CDR3: CASSNSGTSGRIVYNEQFF
DNA: TGTGCCAGCAGCAACTCCGGGACTAGCGGGAGAATTGTGTACAATGAGCAGTTCTTC

V: TRBV10-2
J: TRBJ2-5
length: 15
D: -
size: -
CDR3: CASSYGWGQEETQYF
DNA: TGCGCCAGCAGCTACGGATGGGGCCAGGAGGAGACCCAGTACTTC

V: TRBV21-1
J: TRBJ2-5
length: 18
D: -
size: -
CDR3: CASSKASRDRVCYETQYF
DNA: TGTGCCAGCAGCAAAGCGAGTAGGGACAGGGTGTGCTATGAGACCCAGTACTTC

V: TRBV25-1
J: TRBJ2-1
length: 15
D: TRBD2
size: -
CDR3: CASSALAGGGYEQFF
DNA: TGTGCCAGCAGTGCACTAGCGGGAGGGGGCTATGAGCAGTTCTTC